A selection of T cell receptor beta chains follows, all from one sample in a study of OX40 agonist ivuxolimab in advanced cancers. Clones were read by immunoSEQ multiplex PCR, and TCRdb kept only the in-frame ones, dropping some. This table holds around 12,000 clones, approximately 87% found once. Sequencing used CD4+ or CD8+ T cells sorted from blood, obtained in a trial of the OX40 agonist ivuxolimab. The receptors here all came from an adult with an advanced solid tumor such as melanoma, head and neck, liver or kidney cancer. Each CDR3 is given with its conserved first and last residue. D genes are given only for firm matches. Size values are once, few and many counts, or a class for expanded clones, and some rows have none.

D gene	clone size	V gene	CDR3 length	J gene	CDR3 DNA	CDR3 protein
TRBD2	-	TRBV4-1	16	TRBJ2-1	TGCGCCAGCAGCCAAGGCAGAGCGGGAGGATACAATGAGCAGTTCTTC	CASSQGRAGGYNEQFF
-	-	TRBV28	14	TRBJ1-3	TGTGCCAGCAGTCTGACAGTCTCTGGAAACACCATATATTTT	CASSLTVSGNTIYF
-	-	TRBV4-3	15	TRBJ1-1	TGCGCCAGCAGCCAAGATCACCACAGGCCCACTGAAGCTTTCTTT	CASSQDHHRPTEAFF
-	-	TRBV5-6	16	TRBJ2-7	TGTGCCAGCAGCTTGGTCACAGAATTATTCTCCTACGAGCAGTACTTC	CASSLVTELFSYEQYF
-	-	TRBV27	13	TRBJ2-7	TGTGCCAGCAGTTTAGGTCGGACCTACGAGCAGTACTTC	CASSLGRTYEQYF
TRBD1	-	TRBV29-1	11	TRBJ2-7	TGCAGCGTTGGGGACAGTTACGAGCAGTACTTC	CSVGDSYEQYF
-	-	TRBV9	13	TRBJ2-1	TGTGCCAGCAGCGTGGGACGACTCAATGAGCAGTTCTTC	CASSVGRLNEQFF
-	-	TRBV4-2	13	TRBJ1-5	TGTGCCAGCAGCCATGAGCAAAATCAGCCCCAGCATTTT	CASSHEQNQPQHF
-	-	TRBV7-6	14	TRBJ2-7	TGTGCCAGCGGCAACGGGACGGCGGTCTACGAGCAGTACTTC	CASGNGTAVYEQYF
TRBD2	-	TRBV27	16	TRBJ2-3	TGTGCCAGCAGTTTGTGGACTAGCAGGAGCACAGATACGCAGTATTTT	CASSLWTSRSTDTQYF
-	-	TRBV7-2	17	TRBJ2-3	TGTGCCAGTTCTCTCACCGGAGGCATAACTAGCACAGATACGCAGTATTTT	CASSLTGGITSTDTQYF
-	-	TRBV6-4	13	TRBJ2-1	TGTGCCAGCAGTGACCAGAGACACAATGAGCAGTTCTTC	CASSDQRHNEQFF
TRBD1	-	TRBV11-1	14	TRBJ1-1	TGTGCCAGCAGCCCGACAGGGAGGAGCACTGAAGCTTTCTTT	CASSPTGRSTEAFF
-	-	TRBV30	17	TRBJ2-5	TGTGCCTGGAGTGTCTGGGAAGGAGGAGGTCCTCAAGAGACCCAGTACTTC	CAWSVWEGGGPQETQYF
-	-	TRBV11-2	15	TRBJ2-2	TGTGCCAGCAGCTTATTCAGACCGAACACCGGGGAGCTGTTTTTT	CASSLFRPNTGELFF
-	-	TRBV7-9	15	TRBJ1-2	TGTGCCAGCAGCTTTCCAGGCGCCTCTCGCTATGGCTACACCTTC	CASSFPGASRYGYTF
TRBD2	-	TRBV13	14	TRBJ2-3	TGTGCCAGCAGCCAGCGGGAGGGCCTGGATACGCAGTATTTT	CASSQREGLDTQYF
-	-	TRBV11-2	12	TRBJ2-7	TGTGCCAGCAGCTTGGCCCTCTACGAGCAGTACTTC	CASSLALYEQYF
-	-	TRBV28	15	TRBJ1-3	TGTGCCAGCAGGCCCACTATCGGCTCTGGAAACACCATATATTTT	CASRPTIGSGNTIYF
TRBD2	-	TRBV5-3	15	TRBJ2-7	TGTGCCAGCAGCTTTGAGCGGGAGTTCTCCTACGAGCAGTACTTC	CASSFEREFSYEQYF
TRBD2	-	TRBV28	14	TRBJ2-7	TGTGCCAGCAGTTCCAGACTAGCGGGCTACGAGCAGTACTTC	CASSSRLAGYEQYF
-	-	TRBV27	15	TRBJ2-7	TGTGCCAGCAGGACAGGCGGGAGTAGGCCCTACGAGCAGTACTTC	CASRTGGSRPYEQYF
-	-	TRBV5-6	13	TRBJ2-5	TGTGCCAGCAGCTTGGACCAGAAAGAGACCCAGTACTTC	CASSLDQKETQYF
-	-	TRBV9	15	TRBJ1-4	TGTGCCAGCAGCGCTTCCGGGACGGGCGTTGAAAAACTGTTTTTT	CASSASGTGVEKLFF
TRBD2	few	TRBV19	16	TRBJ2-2	TGTGCCAGTAGTATAGGGCTAGCGGGGTACACCGGGGAGCTGTTTTTT	CASSIGLAGYTGELFF
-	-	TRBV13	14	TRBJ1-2	TGTGCCAGCAGCTTCCGCAGCTCCGACTATGGCTACACCTTC	CASSFRSSDYGYTF
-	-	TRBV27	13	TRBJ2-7	TGTGCCAGCAGTCCTCGGACTGTTTACGAGCAGTACTTC	CASSPRTVYEQYF
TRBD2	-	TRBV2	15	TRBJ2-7	TGTGCCAGCAACCCCCGCGCTAGCGGGAGTTACGAGCAGTACTTC	CASNPRASGSYEQYF
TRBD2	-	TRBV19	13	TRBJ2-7	TGTGCCAGTAGTGGGACTAGCGGACAGGAGCAGTACTTC	CASSGTSGQEQYF
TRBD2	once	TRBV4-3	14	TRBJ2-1	TGCGCCAGCAGCCAAGGCCTAGCGGGAGATGAGCAGTTCTTC	CASSQGLAGDEQFF
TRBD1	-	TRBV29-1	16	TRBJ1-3	TGCAGCGTTCTAACAGGGGCACCCGTCTCTGGAAACACCATATATTTT	CSVLTGAPVSGNTIYF
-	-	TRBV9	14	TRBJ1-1	TGTGCCAGCAGCCCGGACCCAATGAACACTGAAGCTTTCTTT	CASSPDPMNTEAFF
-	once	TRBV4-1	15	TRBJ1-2	TGCGCCAGCAGCCCAGATCGGGGAATAGCCTATGGCTACACCTTC	CASSPDRGIAYGYTF
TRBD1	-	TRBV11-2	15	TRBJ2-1	TGTGCCAGCGCCGTCTCAGGGGGCGCTTTAAATGAGCAGTTCTTC	CASAVSGGALNEQFF
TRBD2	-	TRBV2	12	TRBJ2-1	TGTGCCAGCGGGCTAGCGGATGGGGAGCAGTTCTTC	CASGLADGEQFF
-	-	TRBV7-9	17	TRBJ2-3	TGTGCCAGCAGCCCCCGTCTGAGGGGTACTAGCACAGATACGCAGTATTTT	CASSPRLRGTSTDTQYF
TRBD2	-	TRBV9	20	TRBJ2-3	TGTGCCAGCAGCGTAGGATGGGTAGCGGGAGGGCCTGAGGGCACAGATACGCAGTATTTT	CASSVGWVAGGPEGTDTQYF
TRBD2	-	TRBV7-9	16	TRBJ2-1	TGTGCCAGCAGCCCACCGGGACTAGCGGCATACAATGAGCAGTTCTTC	CASSPPGLAAYNEQFF
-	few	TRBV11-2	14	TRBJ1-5	TGTGCCAGCAGCTCTGGGGGGGTAAATCAGCCCCAGCATTTT	CASSSGGVNQPQHF
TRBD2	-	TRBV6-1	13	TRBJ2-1	TGTGCCAGCAGTAGAGCGGGAGCCGATGAGCAGTTCTTC	CASSRAGADEQFF
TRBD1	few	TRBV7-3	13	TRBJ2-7	TGTGCCAGCAGCTTTGGACAGGGCTACGAGCAGTACTTC	CASSFGQGYEQYF
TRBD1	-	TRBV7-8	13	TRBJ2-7	TGTGCCAGCAGCTTTGGACAGGGCTACGAGCAGTACTTC	CASSFGQGYEQYF
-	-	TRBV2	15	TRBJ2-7	TGTGCCAGCAGTGCCCCGGGACTTCCAACCTACGAGCAGTACTTC	CASSAPGLPTYEQYF
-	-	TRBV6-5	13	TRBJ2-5	TGTGCCAGCAGCTGGACTCAGCAAGAGACCCAGTACTTC	CASSWTQQETQYF
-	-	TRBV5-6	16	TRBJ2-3	TGTGCCAGCAGCTTGGCCCCTACTGGCCGCACAGATACGCAGTATTTT	CASSLAPTGRTDTQYF
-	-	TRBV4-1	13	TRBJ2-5	TGCGCCAGCAGCCAAGATCAGGCGGAGACCCAGTACTTC	CASSQDQAETQYF
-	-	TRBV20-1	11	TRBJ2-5	TGCAGTGCTAGGGTTGGGGGGACCCAGTACTTC	CSARVGGTQYF
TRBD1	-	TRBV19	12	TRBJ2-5	TGTGCCAGTGGGCAGGGGGCAGAGACCCAGTACTTC	CASGQGAETQYF
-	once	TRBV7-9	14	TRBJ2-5	TGTGCCAGCAGCCTAGTTGGCCCCAGAGAGACCCAGTACTTC	CASSLVGPRETQYF
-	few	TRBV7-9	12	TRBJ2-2	TGTGCCAGCAGCCTCGGAGCCGGGGAGCTGTTTTTT	CASSLGAGELFF
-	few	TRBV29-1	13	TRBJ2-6	TGCAGCGTTTGGAAGGCTGGGGCCAACGTCCTGACTTTC	CSVWKAGANVLTF
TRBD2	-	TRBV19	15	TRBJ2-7	TGTGCCAGTAGTGCCTCACTAGCGGAGGCCTACGAGCAGTACTTC	CASSASLAEAYEQYF
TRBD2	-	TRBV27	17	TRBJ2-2	TGTGCCAGCATGGGACTAGCGGGAGAGAAGAACACCGGGGAGCTGTTTTTT	CASMGLAGEKNTGELFF
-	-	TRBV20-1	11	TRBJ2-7	TGCAGTGCTCCACGGACCTACGAGCAGTACTTC	CSAPRTYEQYF
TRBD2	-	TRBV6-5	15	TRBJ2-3	TGTGCCAGCATTTACGTAGCGGGAGAGAGAGATACGCAGTATTTT	CASIYVAGERDTQYF
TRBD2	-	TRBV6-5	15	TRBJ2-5	TGTGCCAGCACACGGGAGCGGGAGATGCCCGAGACCCAGTACTTC	CASTREREMPETQYF
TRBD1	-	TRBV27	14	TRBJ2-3	TGTGCCACAGGATCGGGACAGACCACAGATACGCAGTATTTT	CATGSGQTTDTQYF